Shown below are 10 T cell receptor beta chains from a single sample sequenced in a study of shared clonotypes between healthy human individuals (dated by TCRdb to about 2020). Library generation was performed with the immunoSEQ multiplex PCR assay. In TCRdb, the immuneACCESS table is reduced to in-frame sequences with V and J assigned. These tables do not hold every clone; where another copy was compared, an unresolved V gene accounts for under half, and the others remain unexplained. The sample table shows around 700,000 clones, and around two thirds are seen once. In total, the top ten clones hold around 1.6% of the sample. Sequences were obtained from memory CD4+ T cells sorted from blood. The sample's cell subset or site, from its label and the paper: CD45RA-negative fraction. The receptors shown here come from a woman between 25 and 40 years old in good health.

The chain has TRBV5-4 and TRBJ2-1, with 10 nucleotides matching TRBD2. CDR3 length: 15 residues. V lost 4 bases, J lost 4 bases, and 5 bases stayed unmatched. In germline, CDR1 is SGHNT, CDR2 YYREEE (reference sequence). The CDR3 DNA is TGTGCCAGCAGCCAAGGGACTAGCGCTTACAATGAGCAGTTCTTC. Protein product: CASSQGTSAYNEQFF. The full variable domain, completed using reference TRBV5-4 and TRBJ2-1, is ETGVTQSPTHLIKTRGQQVTLRCSSQSGHNTVSWYQQALGQGPQFIFQYYREEENGRGNFPPRFSGLQFPNYSSELNVNALELDDSALYLCASSQGTSAYNEQFFGPGTRLTVL.

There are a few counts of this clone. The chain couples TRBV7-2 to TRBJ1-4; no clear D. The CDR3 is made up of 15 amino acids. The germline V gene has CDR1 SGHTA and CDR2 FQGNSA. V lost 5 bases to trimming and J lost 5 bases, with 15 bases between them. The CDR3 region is CASSDALGLNEKLFF. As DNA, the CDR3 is TGTGCCAGCAGCGACGCCCTGGGGTTGAATGAAAAACTGTTTTTT.

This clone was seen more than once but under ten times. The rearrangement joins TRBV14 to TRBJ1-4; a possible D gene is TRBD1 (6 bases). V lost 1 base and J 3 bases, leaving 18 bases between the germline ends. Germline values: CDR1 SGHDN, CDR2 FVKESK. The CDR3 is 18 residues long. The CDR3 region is CASSQVGALSRPNEKLFF. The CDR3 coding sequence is TGTGCCAGCAGCCAAGTGGGGGCTCTGAGTCGGCCTAATGAAAAACTGTTTTTT.

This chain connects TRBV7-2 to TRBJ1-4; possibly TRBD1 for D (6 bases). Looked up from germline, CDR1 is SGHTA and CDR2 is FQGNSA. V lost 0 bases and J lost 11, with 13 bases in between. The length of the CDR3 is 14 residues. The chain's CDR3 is CASSLAGGYRKLFF. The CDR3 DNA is TGTGCCAGCAGCTTAGCAGGGGGATATCGGAAACTGTTTTTT.

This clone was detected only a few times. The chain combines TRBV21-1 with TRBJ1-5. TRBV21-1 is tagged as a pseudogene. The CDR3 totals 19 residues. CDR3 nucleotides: TGTGCCAGCAGCAAAGTTTTGTTTAGGGAAGCGAGGGTCAATCAGCCCCAGCATTTT. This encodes CASSKVLFREARVNQPQHF.

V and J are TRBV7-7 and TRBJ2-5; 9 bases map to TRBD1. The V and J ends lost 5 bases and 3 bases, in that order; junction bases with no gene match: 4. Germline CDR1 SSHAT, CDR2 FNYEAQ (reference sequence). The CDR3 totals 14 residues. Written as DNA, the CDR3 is TGTGCCAGCAGCCCCGGGACAGGGAAAGAGACCCAGTACTTC. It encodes CASSPGTGKETQYF.

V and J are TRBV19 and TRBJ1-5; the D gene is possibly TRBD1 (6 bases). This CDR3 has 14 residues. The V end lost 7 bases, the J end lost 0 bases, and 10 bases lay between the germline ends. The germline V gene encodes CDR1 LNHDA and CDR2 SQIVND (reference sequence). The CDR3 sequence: CASTGQISNQPQHF. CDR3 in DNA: TGTGCCAGTACCGGACAGATTAGCAATCAGCCCCAGCATTTT.

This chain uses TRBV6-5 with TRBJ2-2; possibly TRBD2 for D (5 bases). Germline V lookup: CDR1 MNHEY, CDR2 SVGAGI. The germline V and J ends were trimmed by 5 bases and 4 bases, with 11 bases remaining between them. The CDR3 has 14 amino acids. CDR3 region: CASSRNRGTGELFF. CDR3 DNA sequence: TGTGCCAGCAGTCGGAACCGGGGCACCGGGGAGCTGTTTTTT.

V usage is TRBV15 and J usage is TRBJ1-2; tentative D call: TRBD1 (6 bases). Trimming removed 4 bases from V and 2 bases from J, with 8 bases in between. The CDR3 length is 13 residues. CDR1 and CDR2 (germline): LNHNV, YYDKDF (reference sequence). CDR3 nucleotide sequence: TGTGCCACCAGCAATGACAGGAACTATGGCTACACCTTC. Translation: CATSNDRNYGYTF.

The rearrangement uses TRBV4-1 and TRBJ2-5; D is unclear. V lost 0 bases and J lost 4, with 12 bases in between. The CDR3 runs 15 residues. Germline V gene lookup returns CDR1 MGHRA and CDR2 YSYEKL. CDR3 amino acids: CASSQDPLPGETQYF. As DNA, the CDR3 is TGCGCCAGCAGCCAAGACCCCCTTCCGGGAGAGACCCAGTACTTC.